A selection of T cell receptor beta chains follows, all from one sample in a study of PD-L1 blockade in urothelial cancer. Assay used: immunoSEQ multiplex PCR; TCRdb lists only in-frame clones, some missing. The table has about 120,000 clones, 80% to 90% seen once. The source material was PBMCs, sampled around atezolizumab (anti-PD-L1) treatment. All receptors derive from a man in his 60s with urothelial cancer. CDR3s include the opening cysteine and the closing phenylalanine or tryptophan. D genes are given only for firm matches. Some rows mark clone size as missing; the rest say once, few, many or name a class of expanded clone.

abundance | j_gene | d_gene | v_gene | CDR3aa | CDR3nt
NA | TRBJ2-5 | TRBD1 | TRBV7-3 | CASSLSGGSETQYF | TGTGCCAGCAGCTTATCAGGGGGCTCGGAGACCCAGTACTTC
NA | TRBJ1-6 | NA | TRBV20-1 | CSGRGNSPLHF | TGCAGTGGGAGAGGCAATTCACCCCTCCACTTT
once | TRBJ1-2 | TRBD1 | TRBV9 | CASSVAGDRAQDGYTF | TGTGCCAGCAGCGTAGCTGGGGACAGGGCCCAGGATGGCTACACCTTC
once | TRBJ2-7 | NA | TRBV9 | CASSGTRSFSEQYF | TGTGCCAGCAGCGGAACTAGGTCCTTCTCCGAGCAGTACTTC
NA | TRBJ2-1 | TRBD2 | TRBV7-6 | CASSLTPSGGLKLHNEQFF | TGTGCCAGCAGCTTAACCCCTAGCGGGGGTCTCAAATTGCACAATGAGCAGTTCTTC
NA | TRBJ1-2 | TRBD1 | TRBV4-2 | CASSFPGVGTAAYGYTF | TGTGCCAGCAGCTTTCCGGGGGTGGGGACAGCAGCATATGGCTACACCTTC
NA | TRBJ2-7 | NA | TRBV10-2 | CASRKDRYEQYF | TGCGCCAGCAGAAAAGACAGATACGAGCAGTACTTC
NA | TRBJ2-7 | TRBD2 | TRBV27 | CASSSSAGARSYEQYF | TGTGCCAGCAGTTCCTCAGCGGGAGCACGCTCCTACGAGCAGTACTTC
NA | TRBJ2-2 | TRBD1 | TRBV4-1 | CASSPGTVAAGELFF | TGCGCCAGCAGCCCAGGGACAGTAGCTGCCGGGGAGCTGTTTTTT
NA | TRBJ2-7 | NA | TRBV27 | CASTPAGRFYEQYF | TGTGCCAGCACCCCGGCAGGGCGGTTCTACGAGCAGTACTTC
NA | TRBJ2-7 | TRBD2 | TRBV6-5 | CGAGRRGIYEQYF | TGTGGCGCGGGCAGGCGGGGGATCTACGAGCAGTACTTC
NA | TRBJ2-5 | NA | TRBV27 | CASSSAGTAQETQYF | TGTGCCAGCAGTTCGGCGGGGACAGCCCAAGAGACCCAGTACTTC
NA | TRBJ1-1 | NA | TRBV4-2 | CASSQEDPGTEAFF | TGTGCCAGCAGCCAAGAGGACCCAGGGACTGAAGCTTTCTTT
NA | TRBJ2-2 | TRBD1 | TRBV4-2 | CASSQEGRGTGELFF | TGTGCCAGCAGCCAAGAAGGCAGGGGGACCGGGGAGCTGTTTTTT
NA | TRBJ2-7 | NA | TRBV16 | CASSQSLDRNYEQYF | TGTGCCAGCAGCCAATCCCTTGACAGAAACTACGAGCAGTACTTC
NA | TRBJ2-7 | NA | TRBV5-4 | CASSLDRVYEQYF | TGTGCCAGCAGCTTGGACAGGGTGTACGAGCAGTACTTC
NA | TRBJ2-5 | TRBD2 | TRBV18 | CASSPRMVRIAGDQETQYF | TGTGCCAGCTCACCGCGTATGGTACGGATTGCGGGAGATCAAGAGACCCAGTACTTC
NA | TRBJ2-7 | TRBD1 | TRBV7-9 | CASSLGTGREQYF | TGTGCCAGCAGCTTGGGGACAGGCCGCGAGCAGTACTTC
NA | TRBJ2-5 | NA | TRBV5-1 | CASSLQVFQETQYF | TGCGCCAGCAGCTTACAGGTCTTCCAAGAGACCCAGTACTTC
once | TRBJ1-2 | TRBD1 | TRBV30 | CAWSYTGTGGGYTF | TGTGCCTGGAGTTATACCGGGACAGGGGGTGGCTACACCTTC
once | TRBJ2-1 | TRBD2 | TRBV5-1 | CASSPVAGGDNEQFF | TGCGCCAGCAGCCCCGTAGCGGGAGGGGACAATGAGCAGTTCTTC
few | TRBJ1-2 | NA | TRBV5-1 | CASSREGDGYTF | TGCGCCAGCAGCCGGGAGGGGGATGGCTACACCTTC
NA | TRBJ1-4 | TRBD1 | TRBV5-1 | CASSFRGLGEKLFF | TGCGCCAGCAGCTTTAGGGGGCTCGGGGAAAAACTGTTTTTT
NA | TRBJ2-1 | TRBD2 | TRBV7-2 | CASSLVLAGVYNEQFF | TGTGCCAGCAGCTTAGTTCTAGCGGGGGTTTACAATGAGCAGTTCTTC
few | TRBJ2-7 | TRBD2 | TRBV11-2 | CASSPTSGSFYEQYF | TGTGCCAGCAGCCCGACTAGCGGGAGTTTCTACGAGCAGTACTTC
NA | TRBJ1-1 | NA | TRBV5-1 | CASSQQGPGTEAFF | TGCGCCAGCAGCCAGCAGGGCCCTGGGACTGAAGCTTTCTTT
NA | TRBJ1-1 | NA | TRBV7-8 | CASSLARVQEAFF | TGTGCCAGCAGCTTAGCTCGAGTTCAAGAAGCTTTCTTT
NA | TRBJ1-4 | NA | TRBV15 | CATSPARGTNEKLFF | TGTGCCACCAGTCCCGCCAGGGGCACTAATGAAAAACTGTTTTTT
NA | TRBJ2-1 | NA | TRBV10-3 | CAISTGTPSYNEQFF | TGTGCCATCAGTACCGGGACTCCCTCCTACAATGAGCAGTTCTTC
NA | TRBJ2-7 | NA | TRBV7-7 | CASSDSFSSYEQYF | TGTGCTAGCAGCGACAGTTTCTCCTCCTACGAGCAGTACTTC
NA | TRBJ1-1 | TRBD1 | TRBV11-2 | CASSLDSSRTGVGEAFF | TGTGCCAGCAGCTTAGATTCTTCCCGGACAGGGGTAGGTGAAGCTTTCTTT
NA | TRBJ2-3 | TRBD1 | TRBV5-8 | CASSPGTGSTDTQYF | TGTGCCAGCAGCCCGGGGACAGGGAGCACAGATACGCAGTATTTT